A selection of T cell receptor beta chains follows, all from one sample in a study of PD-L1 blockade in urothelial cancer. TCRdb's copy holds only in-frame clones and misses some; the assay was immunoSEQ multiplex PCR. The sample contains about 24,000 clones, about four fifths of which appear only once. This sample comprised PBMCs, obtained around atezolizumab (anti-PD-L1) treatment. These receptors were taken from a man between 65 and 80 years old with urothelial cancer. CDR3s include the opening cysteine and the closing phenylalanine or tryptophan. The D gene is left open where the match is weak. Not all rows give a size; the values are once, few, many and, for expanded clones, a class.

clone_size,d_call,v_call,j_call,cdr3_nt,cdr3_aa
.,TRBD2,TRBV10-3,TRBJ2-1,TGTGCCACTAAAGCCACTAGCGGGAGGGCCGGCAATGAGCAGTTCTTC,CATKATSGRAGNEQFF
.,TRBD1,TRBV25-1,TRBJ1-2,TGTGTCAGCAGTGAATCAGAGGGAGAGGGGGCGGAGGGCTACACCTTC,CVSSESEGEGAEGYTF
.,TRBD1,TRBV28,TRBJ1-2,TGTGCCAGCAGGATTCCTACAGGGGGCCCTATTTATGGCTACACCTTC,CASRIPTGGPIYGYTF
once,.,TRBV19,TRBJ1-1,TGTGCCAGTAGTATAGACAGGGAGGACACTGAAGCTTTCTTT,CASSIDREDTEAFF
.,.,TRBV28,TRBJ1-5,TGTGCCAGCACCATTCCGACAAGTAATCAGCCCCAGCATTTT,CASTIPTSNQPQHF
.,TRBD1,TRBV6-1,TRBJ1-1,TGTGCCAGCAGTATTAACAGGGGGAGCACTGAAGCTTTCTTT,CASSINRGSTEAFF
.,.,TRBV5-1,TRBJ1-3,TGCGCCAGCAGCTCAGGGTTGGACGGAAACACCATATATTTT,CASSSGLDGNTIYF
few,TRBD2,TRBV6-5,TRBJ2-7,TGTGCCAGCAGTTACGTCCTTGGCGGGAGTAAAAACGAGCAGTACTTC,CASSYVLGGSKNEQYF
.,.,TRBV18,TRBJ2-1,TGTGCCAGCTCACCACTTAGCTCCTACAATGAGCAGTTCTTC,CASSPLSSYNEQFF
.,.,TRBV30,TRBJ1-2,TGTGCCTGGAGCCGAGACAGGTTCAAAGGGGCCGGCTACACCTTC,CAWSRDRFKGAGYTF
once,.,TRBV6-1,TRBJ2-7,TGTGCCAGCAGTGAAGTAGCGCTGGCCTACGAGCAGTACTTC,CASSEVALAYEQYF
few,TRBD1,TRBV19,TRBJ1-5,TGTGCCAGTACCTATGAGGGACAGGCCAATCAGCCCCAGCATTTT,CASTYEGQANQPQHF
.,TRBD1,TRBV28,TRBJ2-3,TGTGCCAGCAGAAAACAGGGGGGCTATCGGTCAGATACGCAGTATTTT,CASRKQGGYRSDTQYF
.,TRBD2,TRBV28,TRBJ2-7,TGTGCCAGCAGAAGGACTAGCGGGAGCTACGAGCAGTACTTC,CASRRTSGSYEQYF
once,.,TRBV2,TRBJ2-5,TGTGCCAGCAGTGAAAGGGGGGGAATTGTAGGAGAGACCCAGTACTTC,CASSERGGIVGETQYF
.,.,TRBV2,TRBJ1-1,TGTGCCAGCAGTGTCCGGGTCGGGAACACTGAAGCTTTCTTT,CASSVRVGNTEAFF
few,.,TRBV6-1,TRBJ2-7,TGTGCCAGCAGTTCAGCGGTCCTTTACGAGCAGTACTTC,CASSSAVLYEQYF
.,TRBD1,TRBV2,TRBJ1-4,TGTGCCAGCAGTGAAATACAGGGGATTGAAAAACTGTTTTTT,CASSEIQGIEKLFF
.,.,TRBV9,TRBJ1-3,TGTGCCAGCAGCGTGCCCGGGGGAAACACCATATATTTT,CASSVPGGNTIYF
.,.,TRBV6-4,TRBJ1-2,TGTGCCAGCAGTGACTCGAAAGCTTATGGCTACACCTTC,CASSDSKAYGYTF
.,.,TRBV11-1,TRBJ1-1,TGTGCCAGCAGCTTATCCCGGGACATTACGGCTTTCTTT,CASSLSRDITAFF
once,TRBD1,TRBV5-1,TRBJ2-5,TGCGCCAGCAGGCCTACAGGGGAAGAGACCCAGTACTTC,CASRPTGEETQYF
.,.,TRBV10-3,TRBJ2-1,TGTGCCATCAGTGTGGGTGGCGGTGGGAGCTCCTACAATGAGCAGTTCTTC,CAISVGGGGSSYNEQFF
.,.,TRBV28,TRBJ1-1,TGTGCCAGCAGTTTTCCCCTCTTGGAGGGAGAGAACACTGAAGCTTTCTTT,CASSFPLLEGENTEAFF
.,TRBD2,TRBV7-9,TRBJ2-2,TGTGCCAGCAAACTAGCGGCTAACACCGGGGAGCTGTTTTTT,CASKLAANTGELFF
.,TRBD1,TRBV6-5,TRBJ1-1,TGTGCCAGCAGTCCTTGGGACAGGGGTGAAGCTTTCTTT,CASSPWDRGEAFF
.,.,TRBV11-2,TRBJ1-1,TGTGCCAGCAGCTCACAGGGGAACACTGAAGCTTTCTTT,CASSSQGNTEAFF
.,TRBD1,TRBV5-4,TRBJ1-3,TGTGCCAGCAGCTCGAGGACAGGGGGCAGAAACACCATATATTTT,CASSSRTGGRNTIYF
.,TRBD1,TRBV11-2,TRBJ2-1,TGTGCCAGCAGCTTAGAAAGGGACAGGGGGTATGAGCAGTTCTTC,CASSLERDRGYEQFF
.,TRBD1,TRBV14,TRBJ1-2,TGTGCCAGCAGCCGGACAGGGAGTTTTCAGTATGGCTACACCTTC,CASSRTGSFQYGYTF
.,.,TRBV9,TRBJ2-1,TGTGCCAGCAGCCTCCCCTCGGTCAATGAGCAGTTCTTC,CASSLPSVNEQFF
once,TRBD2,TRBV4-2,TRBJ2-1,TGTGCCAGCAGCCGCTGGACTAGCGGGATCGACAATGAGCAGTTCTTC,CASSRWTSGIDNEQFF
.,.,TRBV7-9,TRBJ1-1,TGTGCCAGCGGCAGGGTTCACACTGAAGCTTTCTTT,CASGRVHTEAFF
.,TRBD2,TRBV29-1,TRBJ2-2,TGCAGCGTTGAACCCGTTCTAGCGGGGACTACCGGGGAGCTGTTTTTT,CSVEPVLAGTTGELFF
.,TRBD1,TRBV2,TRBJ2-3,TGTGCCAGCAGTGAGAGGGGGCCAGATACGCAGTATTTT,CASSERGPDTQYF
.,.,TRBV5-1,TRBJ1-3,TGCGCCAGCAGCGACACCTCTGGAAACACCATATATTTT,CASSDTSGNTIYF
.,TRBD2,TRBV11-3,TRBJ2-2,TGTGCCAGCAGCTTAGCCCTAGCGGCCGCGGGCACCGGGGAGCTGTTTTTT,CASSLALAAAGTGELFF
.,TRBD1,TRBV7-9,TRBJ2-1,TGTGCCAGCAGCTTAAATGGGGACAGGGGGAGTGAGCAGTTCTTC,CASSLNGDRGSEQFF
.,.,TRBV19,TRBJ1-5,TGTGCCAGTAGTGTCTCCAGGGGTGATCAGCCCCAGCATTTT,CASSVSRGDQPQHF
.,TRBD2,TRBV11-3,TRBJ2-1,TGTGCCAGCAGCCCTGGGACTAGCGGGAGCTACAATGAGCAGTTCTTC,CASSPGTSGSYNEQFF
.,.,TRBV28,TRBJ1-5,TGTGCCAGCAGTTCCTCGGGAGTATATAGCAATCAGCCCCAGCATTTT,CASSSSGVYSNQPQHF
.,TRBD2,TRBV28,TRBJ2-1,TGTGCCAGCAGTGATTTAGCGGGAGGCAAGCCTTACAATGAGCAGTTCTTC,CASSDLAGGKPYNEQFF
once,TRBD2,TRBV7-8,TRBJ2-3,TGTGCCAGCAGCTTAGTCGGCGGGAGAAGGACAGATACGCAGTATTTT,CASSLVGGRRTDTQYF
once,TRBD1,TRBV2,TRBJ1-4,TGTGCCTGCCAGGGCAGGGGGAATGAAAAACTGTTTTTT,CACQGRGNEKLFF
.,TRBD2,TRBV5-1,TRBJ2-1,TGCGCCAGCAGACCCGGACTAGCCCCTTACAATGAGCAGTTCTTC,CASRPGLAPYNEQFF
once,.,TRBV10-2,TRBJ2-7,TGCGCCAGCAGTGAGTCGGAGGGACGCTCCTACGAGCAGTACTTC,CASSESEGRSYEQYF
.,TRBD1,TRBV30,TRBJ1-5,TGTGCCTGGAGTGTACAGGGGGGTGATCAGCCCCAGCATTTT,CAWSVQGGDQPQHF
.,.,TRBV5-6,TRBJ1-5,TGTGCCAGCAGCTTGGACGGGGGGGGTCAGCCCCAGCATTTT,CASSLDGGGQPQHF
.,TRBD1,TRBV29-1,TRBJ2-3,TGCAGCGTTGTAGGACAGGGAACAGATACGCAGTATTTT,CSVVGQGTDTQYF
.,TRBD1,TRBV5-1,TRBJ2-6,TGCGCCAGCAGCTCGGGACAGGGGGCGCCTGGGGCCAACGTCCTGACTTTC,CASSSGQGAPGANVLTF
.,.,TRBV7-7,TRBJ2-1,TGTGCTAGCAGCCGTTCGGAGGGGTATGAGCAGTTCTTC,CASSRSEGYEQFF
once,.,TRBV5-1,TRBJ2-2,TGCGCCAGCAGCGTGCCAGCCGGGGAGCTGTTTTTT,CASSVPAGELFF
.,.,TRBV10-3,TRBJ2-7,TGTGCCACGGGATCAGAATACGAGCAGTACTTC,CATGSEYEQYF